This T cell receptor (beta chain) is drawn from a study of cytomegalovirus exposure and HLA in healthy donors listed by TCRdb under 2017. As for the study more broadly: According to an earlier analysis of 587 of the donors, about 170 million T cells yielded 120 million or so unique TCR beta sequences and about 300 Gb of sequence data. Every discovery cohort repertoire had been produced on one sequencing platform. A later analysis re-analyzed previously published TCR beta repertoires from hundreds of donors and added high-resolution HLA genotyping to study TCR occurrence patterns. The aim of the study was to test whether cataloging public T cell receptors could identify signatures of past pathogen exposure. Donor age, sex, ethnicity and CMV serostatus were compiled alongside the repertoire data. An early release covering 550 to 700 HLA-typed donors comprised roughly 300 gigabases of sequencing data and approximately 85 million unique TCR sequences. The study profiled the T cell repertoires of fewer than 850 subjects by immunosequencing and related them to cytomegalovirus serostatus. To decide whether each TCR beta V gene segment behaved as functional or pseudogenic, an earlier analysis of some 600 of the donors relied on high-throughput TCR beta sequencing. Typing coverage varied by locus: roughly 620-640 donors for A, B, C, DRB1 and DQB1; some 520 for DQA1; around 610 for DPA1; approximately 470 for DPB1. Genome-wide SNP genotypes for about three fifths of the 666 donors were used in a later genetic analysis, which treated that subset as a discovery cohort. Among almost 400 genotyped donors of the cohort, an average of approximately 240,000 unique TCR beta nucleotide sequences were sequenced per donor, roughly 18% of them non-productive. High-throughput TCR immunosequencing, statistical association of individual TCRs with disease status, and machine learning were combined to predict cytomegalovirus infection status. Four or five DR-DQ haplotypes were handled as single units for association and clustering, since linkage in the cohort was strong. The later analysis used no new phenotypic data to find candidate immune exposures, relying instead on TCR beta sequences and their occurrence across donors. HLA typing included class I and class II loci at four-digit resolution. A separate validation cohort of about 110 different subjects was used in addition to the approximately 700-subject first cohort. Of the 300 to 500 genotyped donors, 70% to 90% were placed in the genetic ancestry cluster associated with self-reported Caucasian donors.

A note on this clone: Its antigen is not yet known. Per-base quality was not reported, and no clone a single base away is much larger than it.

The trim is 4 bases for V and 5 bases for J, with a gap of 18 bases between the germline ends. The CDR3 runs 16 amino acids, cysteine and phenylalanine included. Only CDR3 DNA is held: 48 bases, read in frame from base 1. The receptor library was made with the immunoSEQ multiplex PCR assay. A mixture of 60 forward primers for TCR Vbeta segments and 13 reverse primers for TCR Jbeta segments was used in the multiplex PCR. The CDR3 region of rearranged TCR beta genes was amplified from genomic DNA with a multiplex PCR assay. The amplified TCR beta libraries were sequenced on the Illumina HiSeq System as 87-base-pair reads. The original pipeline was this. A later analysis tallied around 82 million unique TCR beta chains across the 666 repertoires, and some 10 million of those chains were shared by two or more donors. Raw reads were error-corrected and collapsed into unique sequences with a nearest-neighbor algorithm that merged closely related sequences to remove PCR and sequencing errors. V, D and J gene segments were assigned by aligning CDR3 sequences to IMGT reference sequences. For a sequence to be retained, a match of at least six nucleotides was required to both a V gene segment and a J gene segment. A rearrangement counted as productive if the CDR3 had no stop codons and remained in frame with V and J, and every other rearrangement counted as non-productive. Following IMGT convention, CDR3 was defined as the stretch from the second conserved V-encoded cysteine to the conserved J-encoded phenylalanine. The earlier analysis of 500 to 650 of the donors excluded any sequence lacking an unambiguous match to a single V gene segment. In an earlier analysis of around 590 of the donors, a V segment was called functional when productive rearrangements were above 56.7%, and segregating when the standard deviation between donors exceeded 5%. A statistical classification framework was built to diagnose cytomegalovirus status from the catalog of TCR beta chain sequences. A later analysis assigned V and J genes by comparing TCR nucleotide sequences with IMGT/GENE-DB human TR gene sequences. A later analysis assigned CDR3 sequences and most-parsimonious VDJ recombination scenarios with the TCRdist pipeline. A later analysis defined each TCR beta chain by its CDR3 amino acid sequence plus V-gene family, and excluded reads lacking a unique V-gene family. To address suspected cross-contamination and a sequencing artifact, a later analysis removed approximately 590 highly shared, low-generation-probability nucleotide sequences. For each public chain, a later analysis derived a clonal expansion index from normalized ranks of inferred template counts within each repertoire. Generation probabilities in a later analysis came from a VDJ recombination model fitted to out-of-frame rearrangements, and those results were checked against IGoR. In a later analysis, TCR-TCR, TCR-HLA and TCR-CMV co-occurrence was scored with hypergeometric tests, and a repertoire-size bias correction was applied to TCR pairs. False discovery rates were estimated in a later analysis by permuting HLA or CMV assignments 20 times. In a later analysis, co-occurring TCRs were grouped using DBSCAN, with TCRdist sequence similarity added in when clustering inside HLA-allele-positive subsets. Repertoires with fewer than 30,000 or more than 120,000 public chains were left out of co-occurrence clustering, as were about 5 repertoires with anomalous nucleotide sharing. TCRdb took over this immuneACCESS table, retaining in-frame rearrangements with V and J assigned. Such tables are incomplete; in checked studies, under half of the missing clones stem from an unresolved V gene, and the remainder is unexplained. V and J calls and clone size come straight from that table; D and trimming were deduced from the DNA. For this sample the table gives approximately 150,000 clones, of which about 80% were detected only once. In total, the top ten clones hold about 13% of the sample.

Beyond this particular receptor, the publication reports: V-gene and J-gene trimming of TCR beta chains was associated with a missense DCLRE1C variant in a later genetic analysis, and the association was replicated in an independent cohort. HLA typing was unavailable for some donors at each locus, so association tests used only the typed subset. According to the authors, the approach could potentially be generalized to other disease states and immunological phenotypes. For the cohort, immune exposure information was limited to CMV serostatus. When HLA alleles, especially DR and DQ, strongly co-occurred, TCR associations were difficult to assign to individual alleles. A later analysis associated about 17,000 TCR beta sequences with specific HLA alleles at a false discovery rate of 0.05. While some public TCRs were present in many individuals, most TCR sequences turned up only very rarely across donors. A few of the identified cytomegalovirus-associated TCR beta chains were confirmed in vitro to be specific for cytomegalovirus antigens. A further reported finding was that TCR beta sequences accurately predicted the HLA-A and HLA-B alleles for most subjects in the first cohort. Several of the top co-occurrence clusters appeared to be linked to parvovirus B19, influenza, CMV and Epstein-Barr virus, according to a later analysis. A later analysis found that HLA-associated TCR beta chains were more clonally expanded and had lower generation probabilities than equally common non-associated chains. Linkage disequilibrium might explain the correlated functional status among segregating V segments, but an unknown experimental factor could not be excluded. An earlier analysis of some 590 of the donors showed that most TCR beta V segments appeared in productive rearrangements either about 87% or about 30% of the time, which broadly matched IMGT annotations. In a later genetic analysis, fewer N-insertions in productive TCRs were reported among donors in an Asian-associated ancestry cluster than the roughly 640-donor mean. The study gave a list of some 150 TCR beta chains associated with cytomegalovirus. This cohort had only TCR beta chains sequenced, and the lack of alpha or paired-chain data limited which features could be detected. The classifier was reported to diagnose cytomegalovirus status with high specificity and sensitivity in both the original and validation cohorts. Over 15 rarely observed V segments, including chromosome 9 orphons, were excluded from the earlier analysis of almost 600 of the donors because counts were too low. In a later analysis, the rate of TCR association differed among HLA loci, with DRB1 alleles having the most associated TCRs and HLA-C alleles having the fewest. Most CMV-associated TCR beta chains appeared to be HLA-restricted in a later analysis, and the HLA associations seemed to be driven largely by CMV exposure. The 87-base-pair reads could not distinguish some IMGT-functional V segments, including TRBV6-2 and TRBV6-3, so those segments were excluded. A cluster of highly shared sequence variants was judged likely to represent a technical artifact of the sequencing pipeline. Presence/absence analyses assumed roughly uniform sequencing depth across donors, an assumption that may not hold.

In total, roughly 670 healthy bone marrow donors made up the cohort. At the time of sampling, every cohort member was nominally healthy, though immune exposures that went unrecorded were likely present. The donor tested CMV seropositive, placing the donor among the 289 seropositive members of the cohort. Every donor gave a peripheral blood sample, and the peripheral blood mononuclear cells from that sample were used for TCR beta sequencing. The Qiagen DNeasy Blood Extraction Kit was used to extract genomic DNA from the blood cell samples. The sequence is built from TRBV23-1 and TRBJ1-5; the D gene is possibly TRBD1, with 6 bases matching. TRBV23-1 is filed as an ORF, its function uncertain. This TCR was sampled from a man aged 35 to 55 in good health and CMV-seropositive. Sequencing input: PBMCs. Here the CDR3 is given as CASSLLPQQGYQPQHF. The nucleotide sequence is TGCGCCAGCAGTCTTCTACCGCAACAGGGCTATCAGCCCCAGCATTTT.